This T cell receptor beta chain originates from a study of cytomegalovirus exposure and HLA in healthy donors. The donors were members of the validation cohort, which comprised roughly 120 subjects and was separate from the first cohort of fewer than 700 subjects. Trimming stripped 5 bases from V and 5 bases from J, with 10 bases between. CDR1 and CDR2 (germline): SEHNR, FQNEAQ (reference sequence). This CDR3 spans 13 amino acids. The data were produced by immunoSEQ multiplex PCR, yet TCRdb's version contains in-frame clones alone and is incomplete. The sample has 200,000 to 250,000 clones; around 87% are singletons.

The rearrangement joins TRBV7-9 to TRBJ2-1; maybe TRBD2 (6 bases). This TCR was recovered from a woman aged 18-29 years in good health and CMV-seropositive. Sequencing was performed on PBMCs. The CDR3 loop reads CASSGPGDNEQFF. The CDR3 DNA reads TGTGCCAGCAGCGGTCCGGGGGACAATGAGCAGTTCTTC. The full variable domain, with the rest looked up from reference TRBV7-9 and TRBJ2-1, is DTGVSQNPRHKITKRGQNVTFRCDPISEHNRLYWYRQTLGQGPEFLTYFQNEAQLEKSRLLSDRFSAERPKGSFSTLEIQRTEQGDSAMYLCASSGPGDNEQFFGPGTRLTVL.